Listed below are T cell receptor beta chains from one sample, sequenced in a study of shared clonotypes between healthy human individuals. Method: immunoSEQ multiplex PCR; TCRdb's copy keeps in-frame clones and lacks some. The repertoire includes approximately 500,000 clones, 78% of them detected once, and about 11% sits in the top ten. The sequencing input was PBMCs. All receptors come from a woman aged 40 to 50 in good health. Some clones in this sample may be carry-over from other donors' samples. Each CDR3 is given with its conserved first and last residue. A D gene is named only where the DNA matches it firmly. Expanded clones get a size class; other rows say once, few or many, or leave the size out.

clone_size	v_call	j_call	d_call	cdr3_nt	cdr3_aa
NA	TRBV18	TRBJ1-1	TRBD1	TGTGCCAGCTCACCACGGGCAGGGGAGCAGGGGGACACTGAAGCTTTCTTT	CASSPRAGEQGDTEAFF
once	TRBV11-2	TRBJ2-2	NA	TGTGCCAGCAGCTTAGTCTTGACCGCAGCGAACACCGGGGAGCTGTTTTTT	CASSLVLTAANTGELFF
NA	TRBV7-8	TRBJ2-7	NA	TGTGCCAGCAGCTTGGGGGCGTACGAGCAGTACTTC	CASSLGAYEQYF
NA	TRBV7-8	TRBJ2-2	TRBD2	TGTGCCAGCAGCGTAGCCGGGACTAACTACGTTAAGAACACCGGGGAGCTGTTTTTT	CASSVAGTNYVKNTGELFF
NA	TRBV4-3	TRBJ1-1	NA	TGCGCCAGCAGCCAGGCTATGGACGTCACTGAAGCTTTCTTT	CASSQAMDVTEAFF
once	TRBV19	TRBJ1-4	NA	TGTGCCAGTAGTTATTGGACAGAGAAGAATGAAAAACTGTTTTTT	CASSYWTEKNEKLFF
NA	TRBV28	TRBJ1-1	NA	TGTGCCAGCACCGGGACATTTGAAGCTTTCTTT	CASTGTFEAFF
once	TRBV18	TRBJ2-3	TRBD2	TGTGCCAGCTTCTCCGGGGGGGCAGATACGCAGTATTTT	CASFSGGADTQYF
NA	TRBV5-1	TRBJ2-2	NA	TGCGCCAGCAGATCGGCTAGCGATAACACCGGGGAGCTGTTTTTT	CASRSASDNTGELFF
few	TRBV5-6	TRBJ1-2	NA	TGTGCCAGCAGCTTGGAGTCCAGGGGTTATGGCTACACCTTC	CASSLESRGYGYTF